The present entry profiles one TCR beta chain with its context. The source of the sample is a study of memory CD4+ T cells and cytomegalovirus serostatus. Sequencing used immunoSEQ multiplex PCR; TCRdb keeps in-frame clones, though not all of them. Here the sample spans about 96,000 clones, 80% being singletons. Trimming took 3 bases from V and 4 from J, leaving 11 bases between them. Germline loops: CDR1 SGHRS, CDR2 YFSETQ. The CDR3 length is 14 residues. The sort gate was single viable CD3+CD4+CD8-CD45RO+ cells for memory CD4+ T cells. This sequence was found in an adult in good health and CMV-seropositive. The sequenced sample was memory CD4+ T cells from blood. This chain uses TRBV5-1 with TRBJ1-3; D possibly corresponds to TRBD1 (6 bases). This chain's CDR3 is CASSSQGSGNTIYF. The CDR3 nucleotides are TGCGCCAGCAGCTCCCAGGGGTCAGGAAACACCATATATTTT.